Following are 30 T cell receptor beta chains from one sample sequenced in a study of memory CD4+ T cells and cytomegalovirus serostatus. Single viable CD3+CD4+CD8-CD45RO+ cells were sorted as the memory CD4+ T cells. Sequencing used immunoSEQ multiplex PCR; TCRdb keeps in-frame clones, though not all of them. Found here are 64,000 or so clones, around 77% of them singletons; the top ten hold about 0.9%. Material: memory CD4+ T cells from blood. The receptors stem from an adult in good health and CMV-seronegative.

V is TRBV6-6 and J is TRBJ1-2; D possibly corresponds to TRBD1 (6 bases). CDR1 MNHNY and CDR2 SVGAGI come from the germline V gene (reference sequence). V was pared by 10 bases and J by 0 bases, with 12 bases between. The CDR3 covers 13 residues. CDR3: CATQGGANYGYTF. CDR3 in DNA: TGTGCCACTCAAGGGGGGGCTAACTATGGCTACACCTTC.

The chain is built from TRBV11-3 and TRBJ2-5; D may be TRBD1 or TRBD2 (5 bases each). This CDR3 has 14 amino acids. Germline V gene sequence: CDR1 SGHNT, CDR2 YENEEA. Trimming took off 2 bases at V and 5 bases at J, with 12 bases between the two ends. This chain's CDR3 is CASSLHGAEETQYF. The CDR3 DNA sequence: TGTGCCAGCAGCTTACACGGGGCCGAGGAGACCCAGTACTTC.

The rearrangement links TRBV7-2 to TRBJ2-2; TRBD2 matches 11 bases. Looked up from germline, CDR1 is SGHTA and CDR2 is FQGNSA. V shed 5 bases and J 8 bases; nucleotides not matched to a gene: 7. The CDR3 has 15 residues. CDR3 DNA: TGTGCCAGCAGCCAACAACGACTAGCGGGGGGGGAGCTGTTTTTT. Its protein is CASSQQRLAGGELFF.

The chain is built from TRBV29-1 and TRBJ1-5; D call uncertain. Trimming removed 4 bases at V and 0 bases at J, with 10 bases between. The CDR3 sequence is 14 residues long. Germline V CDR1 and CDR2: SQVTM, ANQGSEA. The CDR3 bases are TGCAGCGTTGGCGGGTACGGTAGCAATCAGCCCCAGCATTTT. Amino acid sequence: CSVGGYGSNQPQHF.

V is TRBV2 and J is TRBJ2-1; 9 positions agree with TRBD1. CDR1 and CDR2 (germline): SNHLY, FYNNEI. Trimming took 7 bases from V and 4 from J; bases not matched to a gene: 8. This CDR3 is 15 amino acids long. The CDR3 protein is CASIPGTGNYNEQFF. In DNA, the CDR3 is TGTGCCAGCATCCCCGGGACAGGGAATTACAATGAGCAGTTCTTC. Filled out from reference TRBV2 and TRBJ2-1, the complete variable domain reads EPEVTQTPSHQVTQMGQEVILRCVPISNHLYFYWYRQILGQKVEFLVSFYNNEISEKSEIFDDQFSVERPDGSNFTLKIRSTKLEDSAMYFCASIPGTGNYNEQFFGPGTRLTVL.

This chain joins TRBV7-9 and TRBJ1-4; 7 bases are shared with TRBD1. The CDR3 has 16 amino acids. Germline V CDR1 and CDR2: SEHNR, FQNEAQ (reference sequence). The ends lost 1 base at V and 4 bases at J; junction bases unmatched: 6. CDR3 nucleotides: TGTGCCAGCAGCTTAGGCGGACAGGTGATTAATGAAAAACTGTTTTTT. Translated: CASSLGGQVINEKLFF. Drawing the rest from reference TRBV7-9 and TRBJ1-4, the complete variable domain is DTGVSQNPRHKITKRGQNVTFRCDPISEHNRLYWYRQTLGQGPEFLTYFQNEAQLEKSRLLSDRFSAERPKGSFSTLEIQRTEQGDSAMYLCASSLGGQVINEKLFFGSGTQLSVL.

The chain uses TRBV7-2 and TRBJ1-5; possibly TRBD1 for D (6 bases). Germline-derived CDR1 and CDR2 are SGHTA and FQGNSA. Trimming shortened V by 2 bases and J by 7 bases, and 9 bases separated the two germline ends. This CDR3 comprises 13 residues. CDR3 protein: CASSLQGRQPQHF. The CDR3 DNA reads TGTGCCAGCAGCTTACAGGGGCGGCAGCCCCAGCATTTT.

The rearrangement links TRBV10-3 to TRBJ1-2; weak D call: TRBD1 (5 bases). There are 17 residues in the CDR3. Per the germline V gene, CDR1 is ENHRY and CDR2 is SYGVKD. Between the trimmed V and J ends, which lost 6 bases and 0 bases, there was a span of 20 bases. In nucleotides, the CDR3 is TGTGCCATCAGCTCGGACATCCTCATTTATTCTAACTATGGCTACACCTTC. It encodes CAISSDILIYSNYGYTF.

This clone occurred a few times. The chain carries TRBV29-1 and TRBJ2-1, with 10 positions matching TRBD2. Trimming cost V 6 bases and J 3 bases; bases outside gene matches: 8. Germline loops: CDR1 SQVTM, CDR2 ANQGSEA. The CDR3 is 15 residues long. The chain's CDR3 is CSVVIAGGSYNEQFF. The CDR3 DNA reads as TGCAGCGTAGTAATAGCGGGGGGAAGCTACAATGAGCAGTTCTTC.

With regard to this clone: The junction and the germline gene differ at one end; a read error may be behind it. Here the CDR3 reads CASSIDRGGSGYTF. CDR3 coding DNA: TGTGCCAGCAGCATAGACAGGGGTGGAAGTGGCTACACCTTC. The J gene is TRBJ1-2, the V gene TRBV11-2; 8 nucleotides agree with TRBD1. The CDR3 has 14 residues. Germline CDR1 and CDR2: SGHAT and FQNNGV.

The V and J genes are TRBV5-5 and TRBJ2-7, with 12 bases identical to TRBD1. The germline V gene has CDR1 SGHKS and CDR2 YYEKEE (reference sequence). Trimming removed 1 base from V and 4 bases from J; junction bases left unmatched: 6. CDR3 size: 16 residues. CDR3 sequence reads: CASSLLGTGGGYEQYF. The DNA of the CDR3 is TGTGCCAGCAGCTTGTTAGGGACAGGGGGCGGGTACGAGCAGTACTTC.

The chain joins TRBV7-3 to TRBJ2-6, with D uncertain. CDR3 length equals 15 residues. V lost 1 base to trimming and J lost 2 bases, with 6 bases between them. The germline CDR1 and CDR2 sequences are SGHTA and FQGTGA. The CDR3 region has the DNA TGTGCCAGCAGCTTAATGGGTGCTGGGGCCAACGTCCTGACTTTC. Its protein product is CASSLMGAGANVLTF.

This rearrangement joins TRBV19 to TRBJ2-2, with D perhaps TRBD2 (7 bases). The ends were cut back, 6 bases at V and 4 bases at J, with 12 bases in the middle. Germline V gene lookup returns CDR1 LNHDA and CDR2 SQIVND (reference sequence). This CDR3 spans 14 amino acids. CDR3 in amino acids: CASSGGRITGELFF. DNA for the CDR3: TGTGCCAGTAGCGGGGGGCGGATCACCGGGGAGCTGTTTTTT. The full variable domain, completed using reference TRBV19 and TRBJ2-2, is DGGITQSPKYLFRKEGQNVTLSCEQNLNHDAMYWYRQDPGQGLRLIYYSQIVNDFQKGDIAEGYSVSREKKESFPLTVTSAQKNPTAFYLCASSGGRITGELFFGEGSRLTVL.

This rearrangement joins TRBV11-2 to TRBJ1-6; D is possibly TRBD1 (5 bases). This CDR3 has 13 amino acids. The V end lost 5 bases, the J end lost 7 bases, and 9 bases lay between the germline ends. Germline V CDR1 and CDR2: SGHAT, FQNNGV. CDR3 bases: TGTGCCAGCAGCCCGGAGGGGAATTCACCCCTCCACTTT. It yields the protein CASSPEGNSPLHF.

This chain joins TRBV27 and TRBJ2-7; no clear D. The CDR3 totals 14 residues. The V gene lost 0 bases and the J gene lost 0 bases, with 6 bases spanning the gap. Germline V gene lookup returns CDR1 MNHEY and CDR2 SMNVEV (reference sequence). The CDR3 bases are TGTGCCAGCAGTTTATCTGGATTCTCCTACGAGCAGTACTTC. Protein product: CASSLSGFSYEQYF.

The chain is built from TRBV29-1 and TRBJ2-3, with a weak D call TRBD2 (5 bases). Per the germline V gene, CDR1 is SQVTM and CDR2 is ANQGSEA. The CDR3 covers 11 residues. With 7 bases removed from V and 4 bases from J, the gap between germline ends came to 9 bases. The CDR3 DNA sequence: TGCAGCGGGGGAGTGTCAGATACGCAGTATTTT. This codes for CSGGVSDTQYF.

A remark on this clone: The germline gene is not matched at one end of the junction; a read error may be the cause. This rearrangement joins TRBV7-7 to TRBJ2-5, with D tentatively TRBD1 (6 bases). This CDR3 comprises 14 residues. Per the germline V gene, CDR1 is SSHAT and CDR2 is FNYEAQ (reference sequence). Here the CDR3 reads CASSLGGARETQYF. The CDR3 DNA follows: TGTGCTAGCAGCTTAGGGGGAGCTCGGGAGACCCAGTACTTC.

The J gene is TRBJ2-7, the V gene TRBV20-1; tentative D call: TRBD2 (5 bases). The CDR3 runs to 11 residues. Per the germline V gene, CDR1 is DFQATT and CDR2 is SNEGSKA (reference sequence). The germline V and J ends were trimmed by 0 bases and 9 bases, with 9 bases remaining between them. CDR3 in amino acids: CSARDGRGQYF. CDR3 nucleotide sequence: TGCAGTGCTAGAGATGGACGGGGGCAGTACTTC.

This clone has just a few counts. The rearrangement joins TRBV5-1 to TRBJ2-5; 7 bases fit TRBD2. The CDR3 is made up of 14 amino acids. Germline V gene lookup returns CDR1 SGHRS and CDR2 YFSETQ. V dropped 2 bases and J dropped 4; count of bases not matched to a gene: 5. CDR3 protein: CASSLGSGRETQYF. The CDR3, as DNA: TGCGCCAGCAGCTTAGGTAGCGGGCGAGAGACCCAGTACTTC.

The V and J genes are TRBV7-2 and TRBJ1-3; D remains unclear. The CDR3 spans 15 residues. V dropped 0 bases and J dropped 0 bases, with 6 bases sitting between them. Germline V gene lookup returns CDR1 SGHTA and CDR2 FQGNSA. The CDR3 region has the DNA TGTGCCAGCAGCTTAGCCCCAGCCTCTGGAAACACCATATATTTT. This translates into CASSLAPASGNTIYF. The entire variable domain, with the rest obtained from reference TRBV7-2 and TRBJ1-3, is as follows: GAGVSQSPSNKVTEKGKDVELRCDPISGHTALYWYRQSLGQGLEFLIYFQGNSAPDKSGLPSDRFSAERTGGSVSTLTIQRTQQEDSAVYLCASSLAPASGNTIYFGEGSWLTVV.

This sequence joins TRBV5-4 and TRBJ1-1; 12 bases fit TRBD1. The ends lost 10 bases at V and 1 base at J; junction bases unmatched: 11. Germline V gene lookup returns CDR1 SGHNT and CDR2 YYREEE (reference sequence). The CDR3 covers 16 residues. This CDR3 reads CAVEGRDRGPNTEAFF. CDR3 bases: TGTGCCGTCGAGGGAAGGGACAGGGGGCCGAACACTGAAGCTTTCTTT.

This clone was seen many times. The chain combines TRBV13 with TRBJ2-7; the D is unclear. CDR1 is PRHDT and CDR2 is FYEKMQ in the germline V gene (reference sequence). The CDR3 totals 13 residues. The ends were cut back, 1 base at V and 3 bases at J, with 7 bases in the middle. The CDR3, as DNA: TGTGCCAGCAGCTTAGTATCCAGCTACGAGCAGTACTTC. Translation: CASSLVSSYEQYF.

This clone was observed a handful of times. V gene TRBV6-1 combines with J gene TRBJ1-2; 9 bases map to TRBD1. The germline gives CDR1 MNHNS, CDR2 SASEGT. The junction had 16 bases not matched to a gene; V was cut back by 4 bases and J by 4 bases. This CDR3 contains 18 residues. The CDR3 DNA follows: TGTGCCAGCAGTGCGCTGGGACAGGGTTTTTCCTATCCCTATGGCTACACCTTC. This gives the protein CASSALGQGFSYPYGYTF.

The chain links TRBV6-5 to TRBJ1-6; tentatively, D is TRBD1 (6 bases). The germline V gene has CDR1 MNHEY and CDR2 SVGAGI. With 4 bases removed from V and 7 bases from J, the gap between germline ends came to 17 bases. The CDR3 is 16 residues long. This CDR3 reads CASSSNTGHRNSPLHF. The CDR3 nucleotides are TGTGCCAGCAGTTCCAACACGGGACACCGGAATTCACCCCTCCACTTT.

The rearrangement joins TRBV5-4 to TRBJ1-1; tentative D call: TRBD1 (5 bases). Germline V gene data show CDR1 as SGHNT and CDR2 as YYREEE (reference sequence). The CDR3 spans 14 residues. The V end lost 3 bases, the J end lost 0 bases, and 9 bases lay between the germline ends. The CDR3 sequence: CASSSRDLNTEAFF. The DNA for the CDR3 is TGTGCCAGCAGCTCCCGGGACTTGAACACTGAAGCTTTCTTT.

This chain links TRBV25-1 with TRBJ1-4; D unclear. In germline, CDR1 is MGHDK, CDR2 SYGVNS. Trimming shortened V by 1 base and J by 7 bases, and 4 bases separated the two germline ends. The length of the CDR3 is 12 residues. CDR3 loop: CASSEFGEKLFF. The CDR3 DNA reads as TGTGCCAGCAGTGAATTTGGTGAAAAACTGTTTTTT.

This clone was recorded a few times. Written as DNA, the CDR3 is TGTGCCAGTAGTATAGAAGGCGCGGGTCTAGGGTACAATGAGCAGTTCTTC. Encoded protein: CASSIEGAGLGYNEQFF. This rearrangement joins TRBV19 to TRBJ2-1; tentatively, D is TRBD2 (5 bases). The length of the CDR3 is 17 residues. Looked up from germline, CDR1 is LNHDA and CDR2 is SQIVND (reference sequence). V shed 0 bases and J shed 4 bases, with 16 bases lying between them.

The chain recombines TRBV2 with TRBJ1-1; D unresolved. The CDR3 has 12 residues. The germline V gene has CDR1 SNHLY and CDR2 FYNNEI. Trimming cost V 6 bases and J 0 bases, with 5 bases left between them. The CDR3 sequence: CASRGLNTEAFF. CDR3 DNA sequence: TGTGCCAGCAGAGGGTTGAACACTGAAGCTTTCTTT.

V gene TRBV6-5 combines with J gene TRBJ2-7; 8 bases are a match to TRBD2. Unmatched junction bases numbered 10, after V lost 6 bases and J lost 3 bases. CDR3 length: 15 residues. Germline loops: CDR1 MNHEY, CDR2 SVGAGI. CDR3 DNA: TGTGCCAGCAGGCCTCCCGGGACTAGGGGCTACGAGCAGTACTTC. Amino acid sequence: CASRPPGTRGYEQYF.

This clone has only one observation. The rearrangement uses TRBV5-1 and TRBJ2-7; D remains ambiguous. Looked up from germline, CDR1 is SGHRS and CDR2 is YFSETQ. The V and J ends lost 0 bases and 3 bases respectively, with 19 bases between them. The CDR3 loop spans 17 amino acids. The CDR3: CASSLGRWLTPNYEQYF. The CDR3 bases are TGCGCCAGCAGCTTGGGTCGGTGGTTGACGCCGAACTACGAGCAGTACTTC.